Below, 10 T cell receptor beta chains from the same sample are listed, as sequenced in a study of blood T cell repertoires in COVID-19. Clones were read by immunoSEQ multiplex PCR, and TCRdb kept only the in-frame ones, dropping some. The table includes about 100,000 clones, 90% to 95% detected once. Sequenced sample: peripheral blood. These receptors were taken from a man aged 50 or older with active COVID-19.

Only one count was recorded for this clone. The chain employs TRBV11-3 and TRBJ1-1, with 8 bases that match TRBD1. V trimming: 8 bases; J trimming: 4 bases; junction bases outside the gene matches: 12. Germline V lookup: CDR1 SGHNT, CDR2 YENEEA. The CDR3 consists of 15 residues. Written as DNA, the CDR3 is TGTGCCAGCCAATCAACCAGGGGGCCGGGCACTGAAGCTTTCTTT. Amino acid sequence: CASQSTRGPGTEAFF.

The chain links TRBV11-3 to TRBJ1-3; tentative D call: TRBD1 (5 bases). Per germline, CDR1 SGHNT and CDR2 YENEEA. The CDR3 loop spans 15 amino acids. V was cut by 5 bases and J by 0 bases, with 11 bases left in between. The DNA for the CDR3 is TGTGCCAGCAGCGGGCGGGACCGCTCTGGAAACACCATATATTTT. It codes for CASSGRDRSGNTIYF.

The chain links TRBV28 to TRBJ1-6; 8 bases agree with TRBD1. Trimming took 4 bases from V and 10 from J; bases not matched to a gene: 6. This CDR3 has 14 amino acids. CDR1 MDHEN and CDR2 SYDVKM come from the germline V gene. The CDR3 DNA reads as TGTGCCAGCAGTTCTGGACAGGGCGGCTCACCCCTCCACTTT. The encoded protein is CASSSGQGGSPLHF.

This chain connects TRBV5-6 to TRBJ2-7, with TRBD2 as a possible D gene (6 bases). V lost 4 bases, J lost 2 bases, and 16 bases lay in between. The CDR3 has 15 residues. Germline V gene sequence: CDR1 SGHDT, CDR2 YYEEEE. The CDR3 nucleotides are TGTGCCAGCAGCGTTCAGGGAGGCGCCCCCTACGAGCAGTACTTC. Translating it yields CASSVQGGAPYEQYF. Variable domain in full (rest from reference TRBV5-6 and TRBJ2-7): DAGVTQSPTHLIKTRGQQVTLRCSPKSGHDTVSWYQQALGQGPQFIFQYYEEEERQRGNFPDRFSGHQFPNYSSELNVNALLLGDSALYLCASSVQGGAPYEQYFGPGTRLTVT.

The chain links TRBV5-6 to TRBJ2-7, with TRBD2 identical over 7 bases. The CDR3 has 15 residues. Unmatched junction bases numbered 7, after V lost 1 base and J lost 3 bases. Germline V gene sequence: CDR1 SGHDT, CDR2 YYEEEE. The CDR3 region is CASSLIGLEYYEQYV. The CDR3 DNA reads as TGTGCCAGCAGCTTGATTGGACTAGAGTACTACGAGCAGTACGTC.

This sequence joins TRBV5-1 and TRBJ2-7, with a possible D match to TRBD2 (6 bases). The CDR3 contains 13 residues. Trimming took 7 bases from V and 4 from J, leaving 15 bases between them. Germline-derived CDR1 and CDR2 are SGHRS and YFSETQ. This CDR3 reads CASLTGTLYEQYV. The CDR3 region has the DNA TGCGCCAGCTTAACCGGGACTCTTTACGAGCAGTACGTC.

The chain combines TRBV5-1 with TRBJ2-2; 10 bases fit TRBD2. V was pared by 5 bases and J by 2 bases, with 3 bases of the junction left unmatched. This CDR3 is 15 amino acids long. Germline V lookup: CDR1 SGHRS, CDR2 YFSETQ. The CDR3 loop reads CASRAGGANTGELFF. The CDR3 DNA sequence: TGCGCCAGCAGAGCGGGAGGGGCTAACACCGGGGAGCTGTTTTTT.

The chain combines TRBV2 with TRBJ1-4, with 8 bases identical to TRBD1. The CDR3 length is 14 residues. V shed 8 bases and J 4 bases; nucleotides not matched to a gene: 6. Germline loops: CDR1 SNHLY, CDR2 FYNNEI. This CDR3 reads CASAPRGLNEKLFF. The CDR3 DNA reads TGTGCCAGCGCCCCCAGGGGGCTTAATGAAAAACTGTTTTTT.

The chain carries TRBV19 and TRBJ2-2, with D tentatively TRBD2 (5 bases). CDR1 is LNHDA and CDR2 is SQIVND in the germline V gene (reference sequence). The length of the CDR3 is 15 residues. V lost 5 bases and J 3 bases, leaving 13 bases between the germline ends. As DNA, the CDR3 is TGTGCCAGTAGTGGCCGAACGGGGTACACCGGGGAGCTGTTTTTT. This codes for CASSGRTGYTGELFF. Full variable domain (rest looked up from reference TRBV19 and TRBJ2-2): DGGITQSPKYLFRKEGQNVTLSCEQNLNHDAMYWYRQDPGQGLRLIYYSQIVNDFQKGDIAEGYSVSREKKESFPLTVTSAQKNPTAFYLCASSGRTGYTGELFFGEGSRLTVL.

A single count supports this clone. The chain is built from TRBV2 and TRBJ1-6; TRBD1 agrees at 9 bases. V gave up 2 bases and J gave up 9 bases; unmatched junction bases: 8. CDR3 length equals 16 residues. Germline CDR1 is SNHLY and CDR2 is FYNNEI. CDR3: CASSETGTGNGSPLHF. The CDR3 coding sequence is TGTGCCAGCAGTGAAACCGGGACAGGGAATGGTTCACCCCTCCACTTT.